These 24 T cell receptor beta chains originate from one sample sequenced in a study of OX40 agonist ivuxolimab in advanced cancers. TCRdb's copy holds only in-frame clones and misses some; the assay was immunoSEQ multiplex PCR. Of 80,000 or so clones in the sample, approximately 94% are singletons; the top ten hold roughly an eighth. The sample in question was CD4+ or CD8+ T cells sorted from blood, obtained in a trial of the OX40 agonist ivuxolimab. Receptors were obtained from an adult with an advanced solid tumor such as melanoma, head and neck, liver or kidney cancer.

The V call is TRBV28, the J call TRBJ2-6, with D hard to call. Looked up from germline, CDR1 is MDHEN and CDR2 is SYDVKM. Between the trimmed V and J ends, which lost 8 bases and 2 bases, there was a span of 13 bases. The CDR3 runs 15 residues. The DNA of the CDR3 is TGTGCCAGCCGGGCGATGGTGGCTGGGGCCAACGTCCTGACTTTC. Encoded protein: CASRAMVAGANVLTF.

The chain combines TRBV14 with TRBJ2-7; 7 bases agree with TRBD1. Germline loops: CDR1 SGHDN, CDR2 FVKESK. V lost 3 bases to trimming and J lost 3 bases; unmatched junction nucleotides: 5. The CDR3 length is 14 residues. The CDR3 reads CASSQGDRLYEQYF. As DNA, the CDR3 is TGTGCCAGCAGCCAGGGGGACAGACTCTACGAGCAGTACTTC.

This clone was observed a handful of times. The rearrangement joins TRBV18 to TRBJ1-5, with D possibly being TRBD1 (5 bases). The germline V gene encodes CDR1 KGHSH and CDR2 LQKENI. Trimming removed 6 bases at V and 1 base at J, with 10 bases between. The CDR3 runs to 14 residues. The CDR3 DNA sequence: TGTGCCAGCTCCCAGGGCGTAAGCAATCAGCCCCAGCATTTT. Translating it yields CASSQGVSNQPQHF.

The V and J genes are TRBV11-3 and TRBJ1-2, with 7 bases identical to TRBD1. The J segment lost 3 bases and the V segment lost 5 bases, leaving 3 bases of the junction unmatched. Germline V gene sequence: CDR1 SGHNT, CDR2 YENEEA. The CDR3 is 13 amino acids. The CDR3: CASSDGTDYGYTF. CDR3 nucleotide sequence: TGTGCCAGCAGCGACGGGACAGACTATGGCTACACCTTC.

The chain carries TRBV5-5 and TRBJ2-7, with 8 positions matching TRBD1. The CDR3 length is 17 residues. The V gene's germline CDR1 is SGHKS and CDR2 YYEKEE (reference sequence). J gave up 6 bases and V 5 bases, and 19 bases lay outside the gene matches. The DNA for the CDR3 is TGTGCCAGCAGTTTTTACGCCGGGGCAGGGGGCTTAGGCGAGCAGTACTTC. It translates to CASSFYAGAGGLGEQYF.

This chain connects TRBV5-6 to TRBJ2-7; D ambiguous. V lost 3 bases, J lost 1 base, and 8 bases lay in between. This CDR3 contains 13 residues. Looked up from germline, CDR1 is SGHDT and CDR2 is YYEEEE. The CDR3 nucleotides are TGTGCCAGCAGCTCGACACTTTCCTACGAGCAGTACTTC. Its translation is CASSSTLSYEQYF.

The chain recombines TRBV6-6 with TRBJ1-4, with D perhaps matching TRBD1 (5 bases). Germline CDR1 is MNHNY and CDR2 is SVGAGI (reference sequence). V lost 2 bases and J 7 bases, leaving 11 bases between the germline ends. The CDR3 runs 14 residues. CDR3 sequence: CASSYRDEGEKLFF. For the CDR3, the DNA is TGTGCCAGCAGTTACAGGGACGAGGGTGAAAAACTGTTTTTT.

The chain couples TRBV4-3 to TRBJ1-3; D uncertain. Germline V gives CDR1 LGHNA, CDR2 YSLEER. The CDR3 extends over 16 amino acids. V was shortened by 0 bases and J by 3 bases, with 12 bases between the two germline ends. DNA for the CDR3: TGCGCCAGCAGCCAAGATCAGTTTGATCATGGAAACACCATATATTTT. Translated: CASSQDQFDHGNTIYF.

The V and J genes are TRBV4-3 and TRBJ1-1, with D possibly TRBD1 on 5 matching bases. V shed 4 bases and J shed 0 bases, with 18 bases lying between them. This CDR3 is built from 17 residues. CDR1 is LGHNA, CDR2 YSLEER, per germline. As DNA, the CDR3 is TGCGCCAGCAGCCCCGCCACGTTCGGGACTGTGAACACTGAAGCTTTCTTT. It codes for CASSPATFGTVNTEAFF.

The rearrangement uses TRBV28 and TRBJ2-1, with unresolved D. Germline V gene sequence: CDR1 MDHEN, CDR2 SYDVKM. Trimming took 2 bases from V and 5 from J, leaving 10 bases between them. There are 14 residues in the CDR3. Here the CDR3 reads CASSLRSFHNEQFF. In DNA form, the CDR3 reads TGTGCCAGCAGTTTAAGAAGCTTTCACAATGAGCAGTTCTTC.

The CDR3 bases are TGCGCCAGCAGCCAAGGTCGTGGAGGGACTGAAGCTTTCTTT. This gives the protein CASSQGRGGTEAFF. V and J are TRBV4-3 and TRBJ1-1, with D hard to call. CDR1 is LGHNA, CDR2 YSLEER, per germline. V was trimmed by 1 base and J by 5 bases, leaving 11 bases between them. The CDR3 consists of 14 residues.

The chain has TRBV4-3 and TRBJ2-1; 9 nucleotides line up with TRBD1. The V and J ends lost 4 bases and 9 bases, in that order; junction bases with no gene match: 13. This CDR3 is built from 16 residues. Germline V gives CDR1 LGHNA, CDR2 YSLEER. CDR3: CASSRKDRGWFSEQFF. The CDR3 nucleotides read TGCGCCAGCAGCCGAAAGGACAGGGGTTGGTTTAGTGAGCAGTTCTTC.

This chain links TRBV13 with TRBJ2-5; 7 nucleotides agree with TRBD1. Trimming at V came to 5 bases and at J to 5 bases, leaving 17 bases not matched to a gene. The CDR3 runs 17 residues. Germline V gene sequence: CDR1 PRHDT, CDR2 FYEKMQ (reference sequence). The CDR3 DNA follows: TGTGCCAGCAGCCCTAGCTACCTAGGGGGCGCGAGGGAGACCCAGTACTTC. This translates into CASSPSYLGGARETQYF.

The chain employs TRBV6-1 and TRBJ2-1, with a weak D call TRBD2 (5 bases). Looked up from germline, CDR1 is MNHNS and CDR2 is SASEGT. The V end lost 3 bases, the J end lost 15 bases, and 9 bases lay between the germline ends. The CDR3 spans 10 residues. The CDR3 loop reads CASSDPRGFF. The CDR3, as DNA: TGTGCCAGCAGTGACCCCCGGGGGTTCTTC.

V and J are TRBV4-3 and TRBJ2-7; D may match TRBD1 or TRBD2 (6 bases each). The V end was cut by 4 bases, the J end by 6 bases, with 19 bases between. CDR1 and CDR2 from the germline V gene are LGHNA and YSLEER. The CDR3 runs 15 residues. The CDR3 here is CASSPGLPEGGEQYF. CDR3 coding DNA: TGCGCCAGCAGCCCGGGACTGCCGGAGGGGGGCGAGCAGTACTTC.

The chain combines TRBV7-2 with TRBJ1-1; tentative D call: TRBD1 (5 bases). V dropped 4 bases and J dropped 0 bases, with 18 bases sitting between them. From germline, CDR1 is SGHTA and CDR2 FQGNSA. This CDR3 spans 17 amino acids. CDR3 coding DNA: TGTGCCAGCAGCTACCCTCTAAGACTAGGGGTGAACACTGAAGCTTTCTTT. It translates to CASSYPLRLGVNTEAFF.

This rearrangement joins TRBV9 to TRBJ2-3; possible D gene TRBD2, 5 bases. CDR1 SGDLS and CDR2 YYNGEE come from the germline V gene. This CDR3 region has 12 residues. Trimming took 5 bases from V and 5 from J, leaving 9 bases between them. CDR3 sequence reads: CASSYAGDTQYF. The CDR3 DNA is TGTGCCAGCAGTTACGCGGGAGATACGCAGTATTTT. Together with reference TRBV9 and TRBJ2-3, the CDR3 gives the full variable domain: DSGVTQTPKHLITATGQRVTLRCSPRSGDLSVYWYQQSLDQGLQFLIQYYNGEERAKGNILERFSAQQFPDLHSELNLSSLELGDSALYFCASSYAGDTQYFGPGTRLTVL.

The V gene is TRBV7-6, the J gene TRBJ2-1; D is perhaps TRBD1 (5 bases). The length of the CDR3 is 12 residues. Trimming stripped 4 bases from V and 11 bases from J, with 12 bases between. Germline assignment: CDR1 SGHVS and CDR2 FNYEAQ. The CDR3 spells CASSSFDSKQFF. DNA for the CDR3: TGTGCCAGCAGCTCCTTCGACAGCAAGCAGTTCTTC.

The gene calls are TRBV9 and TRBJ2-3; 9 bases agree with TRBD1. Germline trimming cut 0 bases from V and 5 bases from J; bases unmatched to any gene: 1. The CDR3 length is 14 residues. The germline V gene has CDR1 SGDLS and CDR2 YYNGEE. The CDR3 bases are TGTGCCAGCAGCGTAGTGGGACAGGGAGATACGCAGTATTTT. Its protein product is CASSVVGQGDTQYF.

The J gene is TRBJ2-1, the V gene TRBV7-9, with 11 bases aligning to TRBD2. This CDR3 has 17 amino acids. The ends lost 5 bases at V and 8 bases at J; junction bases unmatched: 14. CDR1 is SEHNR, CDR2 FQNEAQ, per germline (reference sequence). The CDR3 region has the DNA TGTGCCAGCAGCCCTGGGGGACTAGCGGACGGGCCCGATGAGCAGTTCTTC. The encoded protein is CASSPGGLADGPDEQFF. Full variable domain (outside the CDR3, taken from reference TRBV7-9 and TRBJ2-1): DTGVSQNPRHKITKRGQNVTFRCDPISEHNRLYWYRQTLGQGPEFLTYFQNEAQLEKSRLLSDRFSAERPKGSFSTLEIQRTEQGDSAMYLCASSPGGLADGPDEQFFGPGTRLTVL.

The rearrangement uses TRBV15 and TRBJ1-1; D gene ambiguous. This CDR3 region has 13 residues. Trimming left V 3 bases short and J 7 bases short, with 12 bases between. The V gene's germline CDR1 is LNHNV and CDR2 YYDKDF (reference sequence). CDR3 in amino acids: CATSSRRVDEAFF. As DNA, the CDR3 is TGTGCCACCAGCAGTCGTCGGGTGGATGAAGCTTTCTTT.

In this sample, this clone turned up once. This sequence joins TRBV6-6 and TRBJ2-3, with 12 bases lining up with TRBD2. With V trimmed by 6 bases and J by 3 bases, 4 bases remained unmatched. From germline, CDR1 is MNHNY and CDR2 SVGAGI (reference sequence). CDR3 length equals 15 residues. The DNA of the CDR3 is TGTGCCAGCAGCCCTAGCGGGGGGGGTACAGATACGCAGTATTTT. Translating gives CASSPSGGGTDTQYF.

V gene TRBV7-2 combines with J gene TRBJ1-4; TRBD1 is a possible D gene (5 bases). Germline V gene lookup returns CDR1 SGHTA and CDR2 FQGNSA. Trimming left V 5 bases short and J 2 bases short, with 12 bases between. The CDR3 runs to 15 residues. Here the CDR3 reads CASSPLGGTNEKLFF. CDR3 in DNA: TGTGCCAGCAGCCCTTTGGGGGGGACTAATGAAAAACTGTTTTTT.

This rearrangement joins TRBV19 to TRBJ1-1; TRBD1 matches 8 bases. V shed 1 base and J 8 bases; nucleotides not matched to a gene: 6. Germline loops: CDR1 LNHDA, CDR2 SQIVND (reference sequence). The CDR3 loop spans 14 amino acids. The CDR3 loop reads CASSIAGQAPEAFF. Here the CDR3 DNA reads TGTGCCAGTAGTATAGCGGGACAGGCTCCCGAAGCTTTCTTT.